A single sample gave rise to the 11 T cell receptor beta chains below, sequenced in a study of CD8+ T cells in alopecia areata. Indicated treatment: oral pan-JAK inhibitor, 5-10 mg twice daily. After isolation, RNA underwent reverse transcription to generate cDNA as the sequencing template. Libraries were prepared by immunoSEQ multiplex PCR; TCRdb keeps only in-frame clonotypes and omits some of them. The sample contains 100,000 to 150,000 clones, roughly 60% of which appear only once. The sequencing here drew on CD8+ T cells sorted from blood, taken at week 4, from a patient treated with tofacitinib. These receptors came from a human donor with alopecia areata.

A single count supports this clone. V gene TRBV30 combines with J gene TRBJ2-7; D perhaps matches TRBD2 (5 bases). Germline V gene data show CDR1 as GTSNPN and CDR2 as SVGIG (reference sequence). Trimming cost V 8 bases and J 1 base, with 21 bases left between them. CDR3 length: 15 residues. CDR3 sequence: CATSGTLAGSYEQYF. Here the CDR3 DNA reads TGTGCCACCTCCGGCACCCTAGCTGGGTCCTACGAGCAGTACTTC.

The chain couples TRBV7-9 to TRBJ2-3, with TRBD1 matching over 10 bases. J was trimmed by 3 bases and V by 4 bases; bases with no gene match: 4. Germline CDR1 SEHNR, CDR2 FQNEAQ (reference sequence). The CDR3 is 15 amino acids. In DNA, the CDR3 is TGTGCCAGCAGCTCGCGGGACAGGGGAACAGATACGCAGTATTTT. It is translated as CASSSRDRGTDTQYF.

The CDR3 sequence is CSVDERGVSYNEQFF. DNA for the CDR3: TGCAGCGTTGACGAGCGGGGGGTCTCCTACAATGAGCAGTTCTTC. The chain employs TRBV29-1 and TRBJ2-1; TRBD2 aligns across 9 bases. After removal of 3 bases from V and 0 bases from J, the junction contained 3 bases not matched to a gene. The CDR3 consists of 15 residues. Germline loops: CDR1 SQVTM, CDR2 ANQGSEA.

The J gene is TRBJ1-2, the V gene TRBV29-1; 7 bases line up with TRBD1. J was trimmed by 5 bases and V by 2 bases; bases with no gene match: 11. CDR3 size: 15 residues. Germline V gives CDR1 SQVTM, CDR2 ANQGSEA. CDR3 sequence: CSVEKQGMGEYGYTF. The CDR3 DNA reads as TGCAGCGTTGAAAAACAGGGGATGGGGGAGTATGGCTACACCTTC.

CDR3 nucleotide sequence: TGTGCCAGCAGTCTCCTTGGGGGGGCCACTCAAGAGACCCAGTACTTC. Its protein product is CASSLLGGATQETQYF. The chain links TRBV27 to TRBJ2-5; the D gene is possibly TRBD2 (7 bases). This CDR3 region has 16 residues. CDR1 is MNHEY and CDR2 is SMNVEV in the germline V gene (reference sequence). V was trimmed by 5 bases and J by 2 bases, leaving 18 bases between them.

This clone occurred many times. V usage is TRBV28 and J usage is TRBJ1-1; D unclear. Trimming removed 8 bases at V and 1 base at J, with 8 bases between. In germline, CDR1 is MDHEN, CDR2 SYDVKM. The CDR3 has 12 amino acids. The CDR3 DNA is TGTGCCAGCCGATCTTGGAACACTGAAGCTTTCTTT. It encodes CASRSWNTEAFF. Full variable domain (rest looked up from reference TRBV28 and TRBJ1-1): DVKVTQSSRYLVKRTGEKVFLECVQDMDHENMFWYRQDPGLGLRLIYFSYDVKMKEKGDIPEGYSVSREKKERFSLILESASTNQTSMYLCASRSWNTEAFFGQGTRLTVV.

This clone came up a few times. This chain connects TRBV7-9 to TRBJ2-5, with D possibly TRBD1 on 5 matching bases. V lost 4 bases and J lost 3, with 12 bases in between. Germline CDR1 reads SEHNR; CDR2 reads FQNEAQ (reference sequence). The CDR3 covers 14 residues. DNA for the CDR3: TGTGCCAGCAGCTCACCGACAGCTAAAGAGACCCAGTACTTC. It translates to CASSSPTAKETQYF.

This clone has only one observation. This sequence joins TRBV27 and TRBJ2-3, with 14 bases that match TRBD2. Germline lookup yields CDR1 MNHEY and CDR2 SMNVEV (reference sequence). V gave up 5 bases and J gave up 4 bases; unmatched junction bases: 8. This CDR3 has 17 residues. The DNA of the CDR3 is TGTGCCAGCAGTCTCCTGACTAGCGGGGGGGCCCCAGATACGCAGTATTTT. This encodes CASSLLTSGGAPDTQYF.

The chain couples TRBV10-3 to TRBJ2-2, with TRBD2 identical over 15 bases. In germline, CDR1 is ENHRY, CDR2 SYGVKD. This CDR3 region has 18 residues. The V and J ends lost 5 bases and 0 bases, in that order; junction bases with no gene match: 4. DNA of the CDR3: TGTGCCATCAGTACAGGGACTAGCGGGGGGACGAACACCGGGGAGCTGTTTTTT. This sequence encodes CAISTGTSGGTNTGELFF.

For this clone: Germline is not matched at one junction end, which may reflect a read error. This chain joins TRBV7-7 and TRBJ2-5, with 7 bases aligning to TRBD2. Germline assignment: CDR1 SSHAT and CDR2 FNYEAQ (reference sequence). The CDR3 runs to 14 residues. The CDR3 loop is CASSPDPGGETQYF. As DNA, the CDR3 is TGTGCTAGCAGCCCGGACCCGGGGGGAGAGACCCAGTACTTC.

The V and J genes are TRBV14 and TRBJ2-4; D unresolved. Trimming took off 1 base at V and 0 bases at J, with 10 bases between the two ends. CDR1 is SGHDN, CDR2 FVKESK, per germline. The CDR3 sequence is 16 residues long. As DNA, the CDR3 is TGTGCCAGCAGCCAAGCTACGACCCTAGCCAAAAACATTCAGTACTTC. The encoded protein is CASSQATTLAKNIQYF.